This T cell receptor beta chain was retrieved from a study of OX40 agonist ivuxolimab in advanced cancers. Whole-study context: Earlier anti-PD-1, anti-PD-L1 or anti-CTLA-4 therapy was permitted; over 35% had received some. The study, taken as a whole, reports: Some patients who did not respond also had low normalized T-cell clonal expansion.

Details on this clone: Antigen: not known.

The germline CDR1 and CDR2 sequences are SQVTM and ANQGSEA. The V end was cut by 3 bases, the J end by 1 base, with 6 bases between. CDR3 length: 12 amino acids. Baseline, cycle 4 day 1, and cycle 7 day 1 were the blood sampling points. Here immunoSEQ multiplex PCR was the method, and the copy in TCRdb shows in-frame clones only, minus some. The table includes about 88,000 clones, about 87% detected once. The gene calls are TRBV29-1 and TRBJ1-1, with a tentative D call TRBD1 (5 bases). The receptor's source is an adult with an advanced solid tumor such as melanoma, head and neck, liver or kidney cancer. This specimen consisted of CD4+ or CD8+ T cells sorted from blood, obtained in a trial of the OX40 agonist ivuxolimab. In DNA, the CDR3 is TGCAGCGTTGAGAGGGGGAACACTGAAGCTTTCTTT. Its translation: CSVERGNTEAFF.